This T cell receptor (beta chain) was sequenced for a study of cytomegalovirus exposure and HLA in healthy donors. The CDR3 spans 16 residues. Germline-derived CDR1 and CDR2 are LGHNA and YSLEER. V shed 1 base and J 5 bases; nucleotides not matched to a gene: 8. This clone was recorded a few times. Primers for the PCR totalled 60 Vbeta and 13 Jbeta. Sequencing used immunoSEQ multiplex PCR; TCRdb keeps in-frame clones, though not all of them. The sample contains some 100,000 clones, about 75% of which appear only once. The sequence was obtained from a male donor in good health and CMV-seropositive. The V call is TRBV4-3, the J call TRBJ2-5; 9 nucleotides match TRBD2. Sequenced: PBMCs. CDR3 sequence reads: CASSQVISGGTETQYF. In DNA, the CDR3 is TGCGCCAGCAGCCAAGTAATCAGCGGGGGGACGGAGACCCAGTACTTC.